The clone carrying this T cell receptor beta chain was counted between two and nine times. This entry is derived from a study of CD8+ T cells in alopecia areata. Study details: Treated patients were given 5 to 10 mg oral tofacitinib twice daily. For 6 to 18 months, tofacitinib was taken, and 6 months off drug followed.

Reverse transcription of extracted RNA yielded cDNA, which provided the sequencing template. The repertoire was sequenced with immunoSEQ multiplex PCR; TCRdb's copy has only in-frame clones and lacks some. The top ten clones hold 1.3% of a sample with 75,000 to 100,000 clones, 41% of them seen once. Alopecia areata patients had lesional scalp punch biopsies and peripheral blood taken from them. The receptor was derived from a human donor with alopecia areata. Input material: CD4+ T cells sorted from blood.

The DNA of the CDR3 is TGCGCCAGCAGCCAAGGTGGCGGGGCTAATGAAAAACTGTTTTTT. Protein product: CASSQGGGANEKLFF. The chain has TRBV4-1 and TRBJ1-4, with D hard to call. The CDR3 extends over 15 amino acids. V was cut by 1 base and J by 3 bases, with 9 bases left in between. The V gene's germline CDR1 is MGHRA and CDR2 YSYEKL.